The rows below give T cell receptor beta chains drawn from one sample of a study of blood T cells in healthy people across ages. TCRdb fed the 5' RACE reads into MiXCR, producing one record per CDR3 protein. The table has some 1,800,000 distinct CDR3 sequences, 30% to 40% seen once. The source material was blood. These receptors were collected from a human donor in good health. Each CDR3 is given with its conserved first and last residue. A D gene is named only where the DNA matches it firmly. The size of a clone is reported for some rows only, either as once, few or many, or as a class for expanded clones.

j_call,d_call,clone_size,v_call,cdr3_nt,cdr3_aa
TRBJ2-7,TRBD1,few,TRBV5-6,TGTGCCAGCAGCGCCGGGACAGTACCGAACGAGCAGTACTTC,CASSAGTVPNEQYF
TRBJ1-1,-,few,TRBV7-2,TGTGCCAGCAGCTTAGATTCCCGGGGGGGCACTGAAGCTTTCTTT,CASSLDSRGGTEAFF
TRBJ1-6,TRBD1,-,TRBV25-1,TGTGCCAGCAGTGAGTACAGGGGGCGAAATTCACCCCTCCACTTT,CASSEYRGRNSPLHF
TRBJ2-1,-,-,TRBV29-1,TGCAGCGTTCCCTTTCTAAAGGGGGGGAGGGAAAATGAGCAGTTCTTC,CSVPFLKGGRENEQFF
TRBJ2-1,-,few,TRBV10-3,TGTGCCATCAAAGTCCGGGAGCCAAGCCTCGATGAGCAGTTCTTC,CAIKVREPSLDEQFF
TRBJ2-5,-,-,TRBV12-3/TRBV12-4,TGTGCCAGCAGCGAACCTACAAAAGAGACCCAGTACTTC,CASSEPTKETQYF
TRBJ2-7,-,few,TRBV4-2,TGTGCCAGCAGCCAAGATGCAGGGATCTCCTACGAGCAGTACTTC,CASSQDAGISYEQYF
TRBJ2-1,-,-,TRBV5-1,TGCGCCAGCAGCTTCGCCGGGTCGCAGTTGTTCTTC,CASSFAGSQLFF
TRBJ1-2,-,-,TRBV13,TGTGCCAGCAGCTTACAGGGGCCGGGTGGCTACACCTTC,CASSLQGPGGYTF
TRBJ1-1,TRBD1,-,TRBV29-1,TGTAGCGCCGCGGGACAGGGAAACACTGAAGCTTTCTTT,CSAAGQGNTEAFF
TRBJ1-1,TRBD1,few,TRBV6-2/TRBV6-3,TGTGCCAGCAAAAGCCTGACAGGGTTGAACACTGAAGCTTTCTTT,CASKSLTGLNTEAFF
TRBJ1-1,-,few,TRBV29-1,TGCAGCGTTGGTGCGGGGACTGAAGCTTTCTTT,CSVGAGTEAFF
TRBJ2-1,TRBD2,-,TRBV9,TGTGCCAGCAGCGTGGGGGGGTCAGGGTCCTACAATGAGCAGTTCTTC,CASSVGGSGSYNEQFF
TRBJ2-3,-,few,TRBV7-2,TGTGCCAGCAGCCTCAGACAGACAGATACGCAGTATTTT,CASSLRQTDTQYF
TRBJ1-4,-,many,TRBV12-3/TRBV12-4,TGTGCCAGCAGTTTCGGAGCAACTAATGAAAAACTGTTTTTT,CASSFGATNEKLFF
TRBJ1-2,TRBD1,-,TRBV2,TGTGCCAGAGCCCCGTCTAGTTGGACAGGGCCCAGCTATGGCTACACCTTC,CARAPSSWTGPSYGYTF
TRBJ2-1,TRBD2,-,TRBV12-3/TRBV12-4,TGTGCCAGCAGTTTAGGGACTAGCGAGAACCAGTTCTTC,CASSLGTSENQFF
TRBJ1-6,-,-,TRBV2,TGTGCCAGCTCTGGACAGTCGTCTAATTCACCCCTCCACTTT,CASSGQSSNSPLHF
TRBJ1-3,-,-,TRBV4-3,TGCGCCAGCAGCCAAGTAATTTCAAGCGGTGGAAACACCATATATTTT,CASSQVISSGGNTIYF
TRBJ1-5,-,-,TRBV18,TGTGCCAGCTCACCGAATCGGGGCCACAATCAGCCCCAGCATTTT,CASSPNRGHNQPQHF
TRBJ2-1,TRBD2,-,TRBV20-1,TGCAGTGCTAGAGCCCGTGGGTACGGGGGGGCTAGCCATGAGCAGTTCTTC,CSARARGYGGASHEQFF
TRBJ2-7,-,-,TRBV6-2/TRBV6-3,TGTGCCAGCAGTTCCGTTGGACAGCCTTACGAGCAGTACTTC,CASSSVGQPYEQYF
TRBJ2-2,-,-,TRBV20-1,TGCAGTGCTAGCGAGGCAGGGAGTGACACCGGGGAGCTGTTTTTT,CSASEAGSDTGELFF
TRBJ2-5,TRBD1,-,TRBV12-3/TRBV12-4,TGTGCCAGCAGTTCCCCGGACAGGGGGGAAGAGACCCAGTACTTC,CASSSPDRGEETQYF
TRBJ1-6,-,few,TRBV12-3/TRBV12-4,TGTGCCAGCAGTGCGGCCCCTTCACCCCTCCACTTT,CASSAAPSPLHF
TRBJ2-1,-,-,TRBV7-2,TGTGCCAGCAGCTTATCGGGGGGCCATTGGGATGAGCAGTTCTTC,CASSLSGGHWDEQFF
TRBJ2-2,TRBD1,-,TRBV4-1,TGCGCCAGCAGCCAGTACCGGGACAGAGACACCGGGGAGCTGTTTTTT,CASSQYRDRDTGELFF
TRBJ2-4,-,-,TRBV6-1,TGTGCCAGCGTTGGGGGGGCAGTGAACATTCAGTACTTC,CASVGGAVNIQYF
TRBJ2-2,-,once,TRBV5-1,TGCGCCAGTAGCCCGTCCCCTCCGGGCTCAGCCGCCGGGGAGCTGTTTTTT,CASSPSPPGSAAGELFF
TRBJ2-7,TRBD2,-,TRBV7-2,TGTGCCAGCAGCCCGCGGGTAGCGGGTCTCTACGAGCAGTACTTC,CASSPRVAGLYEQYF
TRBJ1-2,-,-,TRBV4-3,TGCGCCAGCAGCCAAGATTTGGCCCCAGGGCTAACTAACTATGGCTACACCTTC,CASSQDLAPGLTNYGYTF
TRBJ1-1,-,-,TRBV27,TGTGCCAGCAGCCCACATAGCATGAACACTGAAGCTTTCTTT,CASSPHSMNTEAFF
TRBJ1-4,-,-,TRBV14,TGTGCCAGCAGCAAAAATGCGGGGTTACGGGAAAAACTGTTTTTT,CASSKNAGLREKLFF
TRBJ1-5,-,-,TRBV11-3,TGTGCCAGCAGCTTAATGGGACGGAATCAGCCCCAGCATTTT,CASSLMGRNQPQHF
TRBJ2-7,-,many,TRBV29-1,TGCAGCGTTGCCGACAGCTACGAGCAGTACTTC,CSVADSYEQYF
TRBJ2-1,-,-,TRBV7-8,TGTGCCAGCAGCTCCGGACGGAACTATGAGCAGTTCTTC,CASSSGRNYEQFF
TRBJ2-7,TRBD1,few,TRBV27,TGTGCCAGCAGCTTTTTCGGGACAGGGAGAAACGAGCAGTACTTC,CASSFFGTGRNEQYF